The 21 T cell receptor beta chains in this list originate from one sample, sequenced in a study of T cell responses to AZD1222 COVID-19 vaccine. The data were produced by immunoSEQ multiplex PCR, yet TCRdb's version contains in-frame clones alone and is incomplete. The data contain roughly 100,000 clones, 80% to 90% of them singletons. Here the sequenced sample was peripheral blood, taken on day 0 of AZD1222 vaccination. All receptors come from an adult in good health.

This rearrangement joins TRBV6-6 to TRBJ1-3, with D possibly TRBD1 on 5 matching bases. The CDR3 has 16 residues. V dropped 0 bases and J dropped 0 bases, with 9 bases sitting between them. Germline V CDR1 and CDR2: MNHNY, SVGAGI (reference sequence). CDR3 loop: CASSYSNGGSGNTIYF. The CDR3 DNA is TGTGCCAGCAGTTACTCGAATGGGGGCTCTGGAAACACCATATATTTT.

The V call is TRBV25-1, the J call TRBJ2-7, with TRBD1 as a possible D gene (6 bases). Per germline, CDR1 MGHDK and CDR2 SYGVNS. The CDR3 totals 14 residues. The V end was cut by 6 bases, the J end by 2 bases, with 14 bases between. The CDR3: CASRSTGLAYEQYF. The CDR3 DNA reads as TGTGCCAGCAGATCAACAGGGTTGGCCTACGAGCAGTACTTC.

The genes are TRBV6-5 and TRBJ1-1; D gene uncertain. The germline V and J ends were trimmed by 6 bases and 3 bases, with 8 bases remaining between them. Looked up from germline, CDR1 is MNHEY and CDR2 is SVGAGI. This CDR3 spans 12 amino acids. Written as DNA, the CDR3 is TGTGCCAGCAGCGAGAGGTACACTGAAGCTTTCTTT. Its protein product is CASSERYTEAFF.

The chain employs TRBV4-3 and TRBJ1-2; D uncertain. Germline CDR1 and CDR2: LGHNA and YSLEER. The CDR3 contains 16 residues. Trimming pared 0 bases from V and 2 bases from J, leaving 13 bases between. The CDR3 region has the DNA TGCGCCAGCAGCCAAGAGGCCCCATGGGAGAACTATGGCTACACCTTC. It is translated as CASSQEAPWENYGYTF.

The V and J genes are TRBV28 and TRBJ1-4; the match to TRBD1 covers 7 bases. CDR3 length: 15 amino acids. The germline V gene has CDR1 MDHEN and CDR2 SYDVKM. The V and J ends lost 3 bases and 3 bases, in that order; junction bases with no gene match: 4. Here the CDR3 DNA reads TGTGCCAGCAGTTTCGCCAGGGGGGCTAATGAAAAACTGTTTTTT. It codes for CASSFARGANEKLFF.

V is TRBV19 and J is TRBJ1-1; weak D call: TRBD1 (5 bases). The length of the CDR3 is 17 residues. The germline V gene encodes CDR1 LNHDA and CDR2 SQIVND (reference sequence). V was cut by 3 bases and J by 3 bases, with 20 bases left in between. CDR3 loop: CASSIAGTPGSDTEAFF. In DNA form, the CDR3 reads TGTGCCAGTAGTATCGCCGGGACCCCTGGATCAGACACTGAAGCTTTCTTT.

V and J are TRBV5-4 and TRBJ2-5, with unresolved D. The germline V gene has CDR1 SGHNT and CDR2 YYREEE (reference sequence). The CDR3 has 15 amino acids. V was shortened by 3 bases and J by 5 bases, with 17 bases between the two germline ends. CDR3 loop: CASSSGALSRETQYF. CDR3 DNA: TGTGCCAGCAGCTCCGGCGCCTTGTCCAGGGAGACCCAGTACTTC.

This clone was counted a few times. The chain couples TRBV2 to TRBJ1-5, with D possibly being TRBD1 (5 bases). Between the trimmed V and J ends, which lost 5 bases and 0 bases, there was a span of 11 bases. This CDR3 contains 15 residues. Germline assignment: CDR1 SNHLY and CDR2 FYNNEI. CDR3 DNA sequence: TGTGCCAGCAGTCAACAGGCTCCTAGCAATCAGCCCCAGCATTTT. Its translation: CASSQQAPSNQPQHF.

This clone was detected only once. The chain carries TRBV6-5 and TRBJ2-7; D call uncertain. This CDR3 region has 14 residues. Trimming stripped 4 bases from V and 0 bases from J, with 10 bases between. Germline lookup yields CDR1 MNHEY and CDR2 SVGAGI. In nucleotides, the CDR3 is TGTGCCAGCAGTTCGACGGCCAGCTCCTACGAGCAGTACTTC. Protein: CASSSTASSYEQYF.

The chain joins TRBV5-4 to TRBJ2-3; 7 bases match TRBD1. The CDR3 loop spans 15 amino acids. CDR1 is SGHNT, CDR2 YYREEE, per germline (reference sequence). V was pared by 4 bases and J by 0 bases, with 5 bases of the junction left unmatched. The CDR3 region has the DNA TGTGCCAGCAGCGCCGGGACAGCTAGCACAGATACGCAGTATTTT. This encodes CASSAGTASTDTQYF.

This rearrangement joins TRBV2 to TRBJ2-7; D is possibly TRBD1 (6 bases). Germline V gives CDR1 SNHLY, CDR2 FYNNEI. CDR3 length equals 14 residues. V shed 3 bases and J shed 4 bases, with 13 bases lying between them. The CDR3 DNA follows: TGTGCCAGCAGTGACAGGGGAAGAGGTTACGAGCAGTACTTC. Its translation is CASSDRGRGYEQYF.

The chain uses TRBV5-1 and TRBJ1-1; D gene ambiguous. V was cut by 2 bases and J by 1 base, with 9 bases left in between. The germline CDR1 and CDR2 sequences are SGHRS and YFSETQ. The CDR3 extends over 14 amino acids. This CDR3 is CASSFTDANTEAFF. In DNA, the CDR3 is TGCGCCAGCAGCTTCACCGACGCGAACACTGAAGCTTTCTTT.

The CDR3 DNA reads as TGTGCCAGTAGTATGGAGCTAGCGGGGGGGCCGGACGAGCAGTACTTC. Its translation is CASSMELAGGPDEQYF. The chain recombines TRBV19 with TRBJ2-7; 12 nucleotides align to TRBD2. Per the germline V gene, CDR1 is LNHDA and CDR2 is SQIVND (reference sequence). The V and J ends lost 3 bases and 5 bases, in that order; junction bases with no gene match: 8. The CDR3 consists of 16 residues.

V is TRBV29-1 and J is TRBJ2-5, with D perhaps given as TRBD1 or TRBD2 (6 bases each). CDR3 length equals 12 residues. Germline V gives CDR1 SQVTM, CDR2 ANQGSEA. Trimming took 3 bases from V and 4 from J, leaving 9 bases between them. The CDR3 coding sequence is TGCAGCGTTGATGGGGGGCGAGAGACCCAGTACTTC. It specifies CSVDGGRETQYF.

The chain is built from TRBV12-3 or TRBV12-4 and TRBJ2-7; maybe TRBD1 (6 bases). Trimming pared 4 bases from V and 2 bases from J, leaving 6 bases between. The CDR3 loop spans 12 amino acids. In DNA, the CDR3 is TGTGCCAGCAGTTGGGACACCTACGAGCAGTACTTC. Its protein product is CASSWDTYEQYF.

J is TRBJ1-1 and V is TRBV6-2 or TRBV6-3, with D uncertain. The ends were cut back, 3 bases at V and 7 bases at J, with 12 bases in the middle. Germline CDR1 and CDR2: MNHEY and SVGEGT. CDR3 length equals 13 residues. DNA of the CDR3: TGTGCCAGCAGTTATTCGTTGGCAGATGAAGCTTTCTTT. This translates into CASSYSLADEAFF.

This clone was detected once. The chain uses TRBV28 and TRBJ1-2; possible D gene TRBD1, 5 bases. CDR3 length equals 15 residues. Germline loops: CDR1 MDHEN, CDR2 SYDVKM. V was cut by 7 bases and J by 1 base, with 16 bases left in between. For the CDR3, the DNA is TGTGCCAGCATGTCTCCGCATCAGGGTAACTATGGCTACACCTTC. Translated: CASMSPHQGNYGYTF.

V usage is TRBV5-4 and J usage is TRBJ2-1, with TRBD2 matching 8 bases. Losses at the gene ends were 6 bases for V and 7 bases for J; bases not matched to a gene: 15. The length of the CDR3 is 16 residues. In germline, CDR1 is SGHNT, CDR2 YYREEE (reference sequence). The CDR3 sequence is CASTYSGTRIANEQFF. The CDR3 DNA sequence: TGTGCCAGCACCTATTCCGGGACTAGGATCGCAAATGAGCAGTTCTTC.

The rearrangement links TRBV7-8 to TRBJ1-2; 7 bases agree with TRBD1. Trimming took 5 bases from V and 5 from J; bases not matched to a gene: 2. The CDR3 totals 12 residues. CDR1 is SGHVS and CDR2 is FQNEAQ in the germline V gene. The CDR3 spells CASSQTGYGYTF. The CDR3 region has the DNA TGTGCCAGCAGCCAGACAGGGTATGGCTACACCTTC.

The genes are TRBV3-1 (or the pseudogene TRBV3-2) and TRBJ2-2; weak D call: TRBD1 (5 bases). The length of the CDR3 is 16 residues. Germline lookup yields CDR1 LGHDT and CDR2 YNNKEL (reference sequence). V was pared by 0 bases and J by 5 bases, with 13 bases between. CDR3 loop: CASSQDRVVWTGELFF. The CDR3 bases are TGTGCCAGCAGCCAAGACAGGGTCGTATGGACCGGGGAGCTGTTTTTT.

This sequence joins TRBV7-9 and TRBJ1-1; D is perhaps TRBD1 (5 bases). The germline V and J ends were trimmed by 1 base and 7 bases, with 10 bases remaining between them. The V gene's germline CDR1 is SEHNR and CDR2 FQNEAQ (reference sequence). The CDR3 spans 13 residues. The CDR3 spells CASSLEAGSEAFF. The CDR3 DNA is TGTGCCAGCAGCTTAGAGGCAGGGAGTGAAGCTTTCTTT.